This T cell receptor (beta chain) comes out of a study of cytomegalovirus exposure and HLA in healthy donors. Between the trimmed V and J ends, which lost 5 bases and 4 bases, there was a span of 18 bases. Germline-derived CDR1 and CDR2 are SGHAT and FQNNGV. CDR3 length: 15 residues. The PCR used 60 Vbeta and 13 Jbeta primers. Data came from immunoSEQ multiplex PCR; TCRdb stores just in-frame clones and leaves some out. The sample includes tens of thousands of clones, approximately 82% of them seen just once. The clonotype originates from a woman between 35 and 50 years old in good health and CMV-seropositive. J is TRBJ2-7 and V is TRBV11-2; TRBD2 is a possible D gene (5 bases). The sample comprised PBMCs. The CDR3, as DNA: TGTGCCAGCAGCCCCATCCGGGCTGGCGGGTACGAGCAGTACTTC. Encoded protein: CASSPIRAGGYEQYF.